What follows describes a single T cell receptor beta chain. Its cognate antigen is unknown. CDR3 length equals 15 residues. The germline V gene has CDR1 MNHEY and CDR2 SMNVEV (reference sequence). V was shortened by 4 bases and J by 1 base, with 13 bases between the two germline ends. The data stem from a study of T cell repertoires in cytomegalovirus infection. Overall study: Indications of both CMV infection and matching HLA type were provided by public TCR beta signatures.

MiXCR, run by TCRdb on the reads, gives a single entry per CDR3 protein. This table has 30,000 to 40,000 distinct CDR3 sequences, about 54% appearing once. The rearrangement uses TRBV27 and TRBJ2-5; D is perhaps TRBD1 (6 bases). This sequence originates from a human donor in good health (CMV status not recorded). Some clones in this sample may be carry-over from other donors' samples. The sample consisted of CD8+ T cells from cultured PBMCs, taken from culture after CMV antigen stimulation. The CDR3 sequence is CASSSQGWGQETQYF. The CDR3 coding sequence is TGTGCCAGCAGTTCACAGGGCTGGGGCCAAGAGACCCAGTACTTC.